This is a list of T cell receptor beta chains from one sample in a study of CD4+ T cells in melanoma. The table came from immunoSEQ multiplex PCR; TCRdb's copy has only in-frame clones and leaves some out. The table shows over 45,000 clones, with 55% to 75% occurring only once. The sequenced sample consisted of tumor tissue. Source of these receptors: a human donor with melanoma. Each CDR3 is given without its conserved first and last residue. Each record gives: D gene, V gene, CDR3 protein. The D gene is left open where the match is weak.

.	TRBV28	ASSLFLQPQH
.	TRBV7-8	ASSSGREEKLF
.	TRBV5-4	ASSLLGGGSRSYEQY
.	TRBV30	AGHSGNTIY
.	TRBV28	ASSLEFYEQF
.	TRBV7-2	ASSLPNPWYEQY
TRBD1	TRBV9	ASSVGDSYEQY
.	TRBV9	ASRDDRGGGTQY
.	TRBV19	ASSPGGTEAF
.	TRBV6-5	ASSPRRIYGYT
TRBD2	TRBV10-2	ASSEKLAGTQY
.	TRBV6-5	ASSYNDRREQY
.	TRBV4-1	ASSQAGQAGEQY
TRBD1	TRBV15	ATSRGDSYNSPLH
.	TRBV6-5	ASSYSWWQNTEAF
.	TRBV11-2	ASSLTRVTDTQY
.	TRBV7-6	ASSLEDGRSYEQY
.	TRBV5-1	ASSLDRPYGYT
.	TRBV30	AWTQDVQGAF
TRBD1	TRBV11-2	ASSYLKADRAEGTYGYT
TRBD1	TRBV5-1	ASSPGTGGFEQY
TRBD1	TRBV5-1	ASSPGQGADSPLH
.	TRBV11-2	ASSLDWGDSYEQY
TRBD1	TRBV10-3	AISESTGGWTEAF
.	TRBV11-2	ASSPPGSGANEKLF
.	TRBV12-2	ASRFEAGWGSSYNSPLH
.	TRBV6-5	ASSFETGNTIY
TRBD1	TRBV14	ASSQWRTGLNEQF
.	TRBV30	AWSGRAEIHGYT
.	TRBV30	AWSVEQVNQPQH
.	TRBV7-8	ASSSRSRTVSGYGYT
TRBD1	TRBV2	ASSIRTGNTGELF
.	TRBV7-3	ASSPGDRMNTEAF
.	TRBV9	ASSVDGAYNSPLH
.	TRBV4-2	ASSQDRGRTDTQY
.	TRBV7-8	ASSPDHGASYEQY
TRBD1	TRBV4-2	ASSQGTNPGGEQY
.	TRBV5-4	ASSLGGRAGELF
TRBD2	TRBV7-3	ASSPSAGPQMGELF
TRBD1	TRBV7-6	ASSYPSTGGSNTEAF
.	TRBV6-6	ASSYRGSLYEQY
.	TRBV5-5	ASSLDRFGRMNSPLH
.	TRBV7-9	ASRKDSNYGYT
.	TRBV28	ASTGTGELF
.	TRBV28	ASRDRLTYEQY
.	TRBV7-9	ASSLAPGIASNSPLH
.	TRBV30	AWSVSLEQY
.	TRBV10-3	AISEGGTSSYEQY
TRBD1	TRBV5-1	ASSAQGANTEAF
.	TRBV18	ASSPGAGHLYEQY
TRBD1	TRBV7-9	ASSPGQYSTDTQY
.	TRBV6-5	ASSYSTSSGTQY
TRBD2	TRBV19	ASGTSGTDTQY
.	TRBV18	ASSPSGREQY
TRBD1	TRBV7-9	ASSLNRGGNEKLF
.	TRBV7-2	ASSLNAVPDTQY
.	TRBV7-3	ASSLGPTNYGYT
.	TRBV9	ASSPRWGSGNTIY
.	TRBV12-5	ASGLMGAGGYT
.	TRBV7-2	ASSPGPDHEAF